The 2 T cell receptor beta chains given below trace back to one sample, sequenced in a study of Ad26.COV2.S vaccination and SARS-CoV-2 variants. Profiled with immunoSEQ multiplex PCR; TCRdb holds only in-frame clones, not every one. The table shows about 680,000 clones, with roughly 90% occurring only once. Treatment given: 15 to 20 received Ad26.COV2.S at low or high dose, single or two shots; roughly 5 received placebo; per-sample allocation not given. Day 63 following the first vaccine or placebo injection was when the samples were taken. Specimen: peripheral blood, collected in a trial of Ad26.COV2.S vaccine versus placebo. These TCRs come from a person aged 18 to 65 who received the Ad26.COV2.S COVID-19 vaccine or a placebo.

This chain joins TRBV3-1 (or the pseudogene TRBV3-2) and TRBJ2-1; D is unresolved. CDR1 is LGHDT, CDR2 YNNKEL, per germline (reference sequence). Trimming removed 1 base from V and 0 bases from J, with 7 bases in between. The CDR3 is 15 residues long. Written as DNA, the CDR3 is TGTGCCAGCAGCCAAGCGGCCGCCTCCTACAATGAGCAGTTCTTC. It is translated as CASSQAAASYNEQFF.

The chain joins TRBV7-2 to TRBJ1-1, with D possibly TRBD1 on 5 matching bases. The V gene lost 5 bases and the J gene lost 3 bases, with 19 bases spanning the gap. Looked up from germline, CDR1 is SGHTA and CDR2 is FQGNSA. The CDR3 spans 16 residues. The CDR3 sequence: CASSPRAQAWDTEAFF. The CDR3 nucleotides are TGTGCCAGCAGCCCTAGGGCACAGGCCTGGGACACTGAAGCTTTCTTT.